The subject of this entry is one T cell receptor beta chain. Its specificity is not known. Germline CDR1 and CDR2: SGHDT and YYEEEE. The CDR3 spans 12 residues. This sample is drawn from a study of cytomegalovirus exposure and HLA in healthy donors. The PCR contained 60 Vbeta and 13 Jbeta primers. TCRdb's copy holds only in-frame clones and misses some; the assay was immunoSEQ multiplex PCR. This table holds more than 95,000 clones. The study's findings and limits: Some V segments, including TRBV6-2 and TRBV6-3, were excluded as indistinguishable. A later analysis associated 16,951 TCR beta sequences with HLA alleles at a 0.05 false discovery rate.

The receptor was isolated from a man aged 30 to 39 in good health and CMV-seronegative. The J gene is TRBJ2-5, the V gene TRBV5-6; no clear D. The better agreement between TRBJ2-7 and the DNA end casts doubt on the J call. The sequencing input was PBMCs. The CDR3 DNA follows: TGTGCCAGCAGAGGCAGGTCCTACGAGCAGTACTTC. This translates into CASRGRSYEQYF.